This TCR beta chain was identified during a study of T cell responses to AZD1222 COVID-19 vaccine (dated by TCRdb to about 2021). For the study in its entirety: AZD1222 recipients with second doses at about 4 weeks or about 12 weeks were pooled, because spike-specific TCR depth and breadth did not differ between schedules. Trial participants were enrolled by age into subgroups of 18-55, 56-69 and 70-plus years, and approximately 150, 30 and 60 TCR-sequenced participants, respectively, were included in these subgroups. A total of 233 trial participants underwent TCR sequencing, of whom around 200 received two doses of AZD1222 and around 25 received two doses of the MenACWY control vaccine. The investigation overall reported the following: In the small 56-69-year group, the increase in depth fell short of significance, most likely because of low power. Most participants were white British and females outnumbered males, and the authors suggested that clonal diversity may have been underestimated. Conclusions about previously exposed vaccinees are limited, since just five or six AZD1222 recipients were seropositive for SARS-CoV-2 at baseline. Epitopes outside the regions mutated in the B.1.351 and B.1.1.7 variants were reportedly recognized by nearly half of the unique spike-specific TCRs. No day 14 peak-response samples were available, so repertoires were characterized only after the peak T cell response. After two AZD1222 doses, both the breadth and the depth of spike-specific TCRs were significantly higher than at day 0 and than in MenACWY recipients. CD4 TCRs associated with the vaccine covered the entire spike protein, and the dominant responses were in regions 160-218 and 743-854.

Taken from cysteine to phenylalanine, the CDR3 has 14 residues. CDR3 DNA is the only sequence kept; it has 42 bases, read in frame from the first base. CDR1 and CDR2 were assigned from the germline V gene (reference sequence) as MNHEY and SMNVEV. V and J are trimmed by 5 bases and 7 bases, and the gene matches miss 10 bases of the junction. This clone came up a few times. What this receptor recognizes is not known. Base qualities are not provided; no much larger clone lies one nucleotide away. The CDR3 regions of human TCRbeta chains were analyzed by immunosequencing. In the original analysis: TCRs in the repertoires were compared against a reference library of SARS-CoV-2-specific TCRs that had been generated with the MIRA antigen-specificity platform. Breadth was defined as the fraction of unique TCRs that were SARS-CoV-2-associated. Depth was defined as the fraction of total T cells that were SARS-CoV-2-associated. Using the MIRA data, each spike-specific TCR was assigned both to the spike region to which the TCR was reactive and to a CD4 or CD8 class. Log10-transformed breadth and depth values were compared by one-way ANOVA with Sidak's multiple comparisons tests. This is the immuneACCESS table as TCRdb keeps it, with only in-frame sequences that have V and J called. A part of the clones is gone; compared with another copy, unresolved V genes explain less than half, and the rest is unexplained. The DNA was the basis for D and trimming; V, J and clone size are from that table. The sample profile shows about 120,000 clones; 80% to 90% of them were found once. Roughly 2.3% of the sample is in the top ten clones.

The time point label, read with the paper, signifies: baseline before first vaccination. The vaccinee samples were drawn from two UK trials, COV001 and COV002, one of which was a single-blind randomized controlled phase 2/3 trial testing AZD1222 (ChAdOx1 nCoV-19) in healthy adults. For TCRbeta chain sequencing, PBMC samples were collected from trial participants at day 0 and at day 28 after the second dose. This receptor was taken from an adult in good health. The specimen comprised peripheral blood, sampled on day 0 of AZD1222 vaccination. The chain links TRBV27 with TRBJ1-2; 7 nucleotides in the junction match TRBD1. The CDR3 amino acid sequence is: CASSPPKGAGGYTF. The sequence in DNA is TGTGCCAGCAGTCCCCCAAAGGGGGCAGGTGGCTACACCTTC.